This T cell receptor beta chain was profiled in a study of CD8+ T cells in alopecia areata. Treatment given: oral pan-JAK inhibitor, 5-10 mg twice daily. cDNA serving as the sequencing template came from extracted, reverse transcribed RNA. Sequencing was performed with immunoSEQ multiplex PCR; in TCRdb, only in-frame clones are kept and a portion is missing. The table records about 210,000 clones, approximately 57% of them present only once. This CDR3 has 11 amino acids. In germline, CDR1 is SQVTM, CDR2 ANQGSEA. The V and J ends lost 5 bases and 8 bases respectively, with 10 bases between them. The TCR sequence derives from a human donor with alopecia areata. V is TRBV29-1 and J is TRBJ2-1, with D unclear. Material: CD4+ T cells sorted from blood, obtained at week 4, from a patient treated with tofacitinib. CDR3 sequence reads: CSVRWFHEQFF. The CDR3 DNA reads TGCAGCGTTCGATGGTTCCATGAGCAGTTCTTC.